Below are 15 T cell receptor beta chains sequenced from a single sample in a study of shared clonotypes between healthy human individuals. CD45RO-negative cells were positively selected for CCR7, leaving out terminally differentiated effector memory CD45RA+ cells. Sequenced by immunoSEQ multiplex PCR; TCRdb stores in-frame clones only, minus some. The data contain around 2.1 million clones, under 95% of them seen just once; the ten biggest clones take up over 1.5%. Specimen: naive CD8+ T cells from PBMCs. All receptors come from a man aged 18 to 29 in good health. Some clones in this sample may be carry-over from other donors' samples.

The chain is built from TRBV7-9 and TRBJ2-3, with 9 bases aligning to TRBD1. J was trimmed by 0 bases and V by 11 bases; bases with no gene match: 6. The length of the CDR3 is 14 residues. The germline V gene encodes CDR1 SEHNR and CDR2 FQNEAQ (reference sequence). In DNA form, the CDR3 reads TGTGCCGCTAGGACAGGGGCAAGCACAGATACGCAGTATTTT. It codes for CAARTGASTDTQYF.

This chain links TRBV27 with TRBJ2-7; 9 bases agree with TRBD2. V was clipped by 8 bases and J by 7 bases; unmatched bases: 15. Germline values: CDR1 MNHEY, CDR2 SMNVEV (reference sequence). This CDR3 has 15 residues. CDR3 DNA sequence: TGTGCCAGCCTTAGGGCGGCGGGAGGGCCGGGGGAGCAGTACTTC. As protein: CASLRAAGGPGEQYF.

The J gene is TRBJ1-1, the V gene TRBV7-9; D might be TRBD1 (5 bases). CDR1 and CDR2 (germline): SEHNR, FQNEAQ (reference sequence). Trimming removed 4 bases from V and 4 bases from J, with 19 bases in between. The CDR3 has 16 residues. The CDR3 sequence is CASSSKSAGGGTEAFF. DNA of the CDR3: TGTGCCAGCAGCTCAAAATCGGCCGGGGGTGGCACTGAAGCTTTCTTT.

The chain links TRBV7-3 to TRBJ2-2; D call uncertain. Germline CDR1 is SGHTA and CDR2 is FQGTGA. CDR3 size: 13 residues. V lost 3 bases, J lost 3 bases, and 5 bases lay in between. DNA for the CDR3: TGTGCCAGCAGCTTGGCAGACACCGGGGAGCTGTTTTTT. Residues: CASSLADTGELFF.

The chain combines TRBV27 with TRBJ2-5, with unresolved D. This CDR3 has 13 amino acids. V gave up 7 bases and J gave up 0 bases, with 9 bases separating them. The germline CDR1 and CDR2 sequences are MNHEY and SMNVEV (reference sequence). The CDR3 nucleotides are TGTGCCAGCACCCGCGCAGACCAAGAGACCCAGTACTTC. Protein: CASTRADQETQYF.

The rearrangement links TRBV27 to TRBJ2-7, with 10 bases aligning to TRBD1. Trimming cost V 10 bases and J 6 bases; bases outside gene matches: 6. The CDR3 loop spans 12 amino acids. CDR1 MNHEY and CDR2 SMNVEV come from the germline V gene (reference sequence). CDR3 sequence: CATGQGLTEQYF. CDR3 coding DNA: TGTGCCACGGGACAGGGGTTGACCGAGCAGTACTTC.

The V call is TRBV29-1, the J call TRBJ2-5; possibly TRBD1 or TRBD2 for D (5 bases each). The length of the CDR3 is 15 residues. Germline V gives CDR1 SQVTM, CDR2 ANQGSEA. Trimming pared 6 bases from V and 7 bases from J, leaving 24 bases between. The CDR3 protein is CSVPKVQGPMGTQYF. The CDR3 DNA sequence: TGCAGCGTGCCAAAGGTGCAGGGACCGATGGGGACCCAGTACTTC.

V and J are TRBV7-9 and TRBJ1-2; D is perhaps TRBD1 (6 bases). The CDR3 totals 16 residues. In germline, CDR1 is SEHNR, CDR2 FQNEAQ (reference sequence). Deletions cut 0 bases from V and 13 bases from J, with 24 bases between. The CDR3 nucleotides read TGTGCCAGCAGCTTAGCTATTAAGAAGGAGAGCAGGGGAGCCACCTTC. Its protein product is CASSLAIKKESRGATF.

This clone is a singleton in its sample. This chain links TRBV10-2 with TRBJ2-3, with 8 bases aligning to TRBD2. J was trimmed by 3 bases and V by 4 bases; bases with no gene match: 6. CDR3 length: 15 amino acids. Germline V gene data show CDR1 as WSHSY and CDR2 as SAAADI. DNA for the CDR3: TGCGCCAGCAGTGTACCGGGAGGGTTGACAGATACGCAGTATTTT. It encodes CASSVPGGLTDTQYF.

The chain employs TRBV7-6 and TRBJ2-7; 9 bases fit TRBD1. CDR3 size: 15 residues. From germline, CDR1 is SGHVS and CDR2 FNYEAQ. Trimming removed 2 bases from V and 6 bases from J; junction bases left unmatched: 8. CDR3 sequence: CASSLRTGEGREQYF. CDR3 sequence (DNA): TGTGCCAGCAGCTTAAGGACAGGGGAGGGTCGCGAGCAGTACTTC.

The chain carries TRBV7-9 and TRBJ2-1; 10 bases agree with TRBD2. Germline CDR1 and CDR2: SEHNR and FQNEAQ (reference sequence). The V and J ends lost 5 bases and 7 bases, in that order; junction bases with no gene match: 5. This CDR3 is built from 14 residues. The CDR3, as DNA: TGTGCCAGCAGCCATAAACTAGCGGGGAATGAGCAGTTCTTC. Protein: CASSHKLAGNEQFF.

The chain joins TRBV2 to TRBJ2-7; the D call may be TRBD1 or TRBD2 (5 bases each). V dropped 3 bases and J dropped 7 bases, with 13 bases sitting between them. The germline V gene has CDR1 SNHLY and CDR2 FYNNEI. This CDR3 region has 13 residues. The CDR3 here is CASSDGREWEQYF. The CDR3 DNA is TGTGCCAGCAGTGACGGCAGGGAGTGGGAGCAGTACTTC.

This clone was detected only once. The genes are TRBV5-5 and TRBJ1-2; D ambiguous. CDR1 and CDR2 from the germline V gene are SGHKS and YYEKEE (reference sequence). CDR3 length: 12 amino acids. Trimming cost V 1 base and J 3 bases, with 4 bases left between them. The CDR3 reads CASSLTDYGYTF. CDR3 coding DNA: TGTGCCAGCAGCTTGACTGACTATGGCTACACCTTC.

This clone appeared a single time. The same CDR3 also results from other DNA sequences found in this sample. The V call is TRBV27, the J call TRBJ2-7, with TRBD1 as a possible D gene (6 bases). Germline V CDR1 and CDR2: MNHEY, SMNVEV (reference sequence). The CDR3 totals 13 residues. V gave up 5 bases and J gave up 3 bases, with 11 bases separating them. The CDR3 loop is CASSPDRFYEQYF. CDR3 DNA sequence: TGTGCCAGCAGTCCGGACAGATTCTACGAGCAGTACTTC.

Notes on this clone: Different DNA sequences within this sample yield the same CDR3. The chain employs TRBV7-9 and TRBJ2-1; no firm D call. The CDR3 has 12 amino acids. Germline loops: CDR1 SEHNR, CDR2 FQNEAQ (reference sequence). Between the trimmed V and J ends, which lost 5 bases and 7 bases, there was a span of 9 bases. The CDR3: CASSLGRNEQFF. CDR3 nucleotides: TGTGCCAGCAGCCTAGGAAGGAATGAGCAGTTCTTC.